The entry that follows covers one T cell receptor beta chain sequence. This specimen belongs to a study of blood T cell repertoires in COVID-19. TCRdb's copy holds only in-frame clones and misses some; the assay was immunoSEQ multiplex PCR. This table has around 250,000 clones, 75% to 90% appearing once. Germline CDR1 is LNHDA and CDR2 is SQIVND (reference sequence). This CDR3 spans 16 amino acids. V lost 4 bases to trimming and J lost 4 bases; unmatched junction nucleotides: 10. This chain links TRBV19 with TRBJ1-2; 9 bases are a match to TRBD1. The receptor comes from a woman in her twenties or thirties who had recovered from COVID-19. The specimen was PBMCs or T cells enriched from blood (not recorded which). The CDR3 DNA reads as TGTGCCAGTAGTACTACCGGGACAGGGAGGCCCTATGGCTACACCTTC. Its translation is CASSTTGTGRPYGYTF.